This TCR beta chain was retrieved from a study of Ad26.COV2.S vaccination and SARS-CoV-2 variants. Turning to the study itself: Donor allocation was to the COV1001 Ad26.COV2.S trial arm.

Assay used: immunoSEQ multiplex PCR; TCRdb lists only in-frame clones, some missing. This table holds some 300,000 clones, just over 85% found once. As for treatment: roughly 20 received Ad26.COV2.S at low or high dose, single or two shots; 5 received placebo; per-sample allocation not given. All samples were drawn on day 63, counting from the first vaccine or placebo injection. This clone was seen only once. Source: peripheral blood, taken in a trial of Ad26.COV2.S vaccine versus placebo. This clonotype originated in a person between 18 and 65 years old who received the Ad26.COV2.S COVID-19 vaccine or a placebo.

CDR3 residues: CAWSVRAGELFF. The CDR3 nucleotides read TGTGCCTGGAGTGTAAGGGCAGGCGAACTGTTTTTT. The J gene is TRBJ1-4, the V gene TRBV30; D remains ambiguous. In germline, CDR1 is GTSNPN, CDR2 SVGIG (reference sequence). The CDR3 contains 12 residues. Trimming pared 0 bases from V and 12 bases from J, leaving 11 bases between.